A single sample gave rise to the 32 T cell receptor beta chains below, sequenced in a study of blood T cells in healthy people across ages (dated by TCRdb to between 2014 and 2017). Libraries were made using 5' RACE. These reads were obtained on an Illumina HiSeq 2500. A second 7 to 11 cycle PCR used a sample-barcoded 5' primer and a J-beta primer mix. TCRdb reanalyzed the raw reads on its own, using fastp at Q25 for trimming and MiXCR for clone calling, and kept in-frame beta chains. Entries that share a CDR3 protein sequence are merged under the most common genes and DNA. The sample table holds 750,000 to 1,000,000 distinct CDR3 sequences, of which under 35% were seen once. Of the sample, about 10% falls within the top ten clones. These sequences were also reported in another study, on T cells of mothers and their children.

The sample was blood. The receptor set was obtained from a woman aged 40 to 50 in good health.

The chain joins TRBV14 to TRBJ1-1; D is perhaps TRBD1 (6 bases). The germline CDR1 and CDR2 sequences are SGHDN and FVKESK. This CDR3 region has 14 residues. V shed 0 bases and J shed 6 bases, with 11 bases lying between them. DNA of the CDR3: TGTGCCAGCAGCCAAGACAGGGGATTAGCTGAAGCTTTCTTT. Translation gives CASSQDRGLAEAFF.

This clonotype was observed many times. The chain employs TRBV15 and TRBJ2-7; D gene uncertain. The length of the CDR3 is 14 residues. CDR1 and CDR2 from the germline V gene are LNHNV and YYDKDF (reference sequence). Trimming removed 0 bases at V and 5 bases at J, with 11 bases between. The CDR3 here is CATSRDLSVHEQYF. The CDR3 DNA reads TGTGCCACCAGCAGAGATTTGAGCGTCCACGAGCAGTACTTC.

This clonotype was seen only a few times. The CDR3 DNA reads TGTGCCAGCAGCAAAAGGTGGACTAGCGGGGGGCCGAGCTCCTACAATGAGCAGTTCTTC. Its translation: CASSKRWTSGGPSSYNEQFF. This chain connects TRBV7-8 to TRBJ2-1, with TRBD2 identical over 14 bases. The CDR3 is 20 residues long. Looked up from germline, CDR1 is SGHVS and CDR2 is FQNEAQ. V lost 5 bases and J lost 0; bases outside the gene matches: 12.

This clonotype showed up just a few times. The gene calls are TRBV15 and TRBJ2-7; D unclear. CDR3 length: 11 residues. V lost 3 bases, J lost 4 bases, and 4 bases lay in between. In germline, CDR1 is LNHNV, CDR2 YYDKDF (reference sequence). The CDR3 spells CATSSRYEQYF. The CDR3 DNA reads TGTGCCACCAGCAGCCGATACGAGCAGTACTTC.

This chain joins TRBV5-1 and TRBJ1-3; D call uncertain. Germline CDR1 SGHRS, CDR2 YFSETQ. The germline V and J ends were trimmed by 4 bases and 0 bases, with 11 bases remaining between them. The CDR3 loop spans 15 amino acids. CDR3 sequence: CASSPEGYSGNTIYF. In nucleotides, the CDR3 is TGCGCCAGCAGCCCGGAGGGATACTCTGGAAACACCATATATTTT.

A few counts support this clonotype. The genes are TRBV4-3 and TRBJ1-1, with 8 bases fitting TRBD1. CDR1 LGHNA and CDR2 YSLEER come from the germline V gene. After removal of 7 bases from V and 7 bases from J, the junction contained 8 bases not matched to a gene. The CDR3 runs to 13 residues. CDR3 sequence (DNA): TGCGCCAGCACCTCGAACAGGGGGGTTGAAGCTTTCTTT. Translation: CASTSNRGVEAFF.

As regards this clonotype: At one end, the junction sequence differs from germline, possibly due to a read error. V gene TRBV7-9 combines with J gene TRBJ2-1; D is possibly TRBD1 (6 bases). The length of the CDR3 is 14 residues. Germline V CDR1 and CDR2: SEHNR, FQNEAQ (reference sequence). Here the CDR3 DNA reads TGTGCCAGCAGTTTAGGGGGTGGGGGCCCGACGGAGTTCTTC. The encoded protein is CASSLGGGGPTEFF. The entire variable domain, with the rest obtained from reference TRBV7-9 and TRBJ2-1, is as follows: DTGVSQNPRHKITKRGQNVTFRCDPISEHNRLYWYRQTLGQGPEFLTYFQNEAQLEKSRLLSDRFSAERPKGSFSTLEIQRTEQGDSAMYLCASSLGGGGPTEFFGPGTRLTVL.

The CDR3 DNA is TGCGCCAGCAGCTTGATGGGGGTCCGCACAGATACGCAGTATTTT. It yields the protein CASSLMGVRTDTQYF. This sequence joins TRBV5-1 and TRBJ2-3; the D call may be TRBD1 or TRBD2 (5 bases each). Germline-derived CDR1 and CDR2 are SGHRS and YFSETQ. This CDR3 is built from 15 residues. The germline V and J ends were trimmed by 1 base and 1 base, with 10 bases remaining between them.

V is TRBV20-1 and J is TRBJ1-4, with TRBD1 matching 7 bases. V dropped 1 base and J dropped 5; count of bases not matched to a gene: 4. The length of the CDR3 is 14 residues. Germline values: CDR1 DFQATT, CDR2 SNEGSKA (reference sequence). This CDR3 reads CSARVGTANEKLFF. Here the CDR3 DNA reads TGCAGTGCTAGAGTCGGGACAGCGAATGAAAAACTGTTTTTT.

The V call is TRBV20-1, the J call TRBJ2-7; D perhaps matches TRBD1 (5 bases). V was trimmed by 6 bases and J by 4 bases, leaving 16 bases between them. The CDR3 is 13 amino acids. CDR1 is DFQATT and CDR2 is SNEGSKA in the germline V gene (reference sequence). The CDR3 DNA reads TGCAGTGCCCGATACGAGGCAGGGTACGAGCAGTACTTC. Protein sequence: CSARYEAGYEQYF.

This clonotype was found many times. The J gene is TRBJ1-6, the V gene TRBV11-2; 12 bases match TRBD1. This CDR3 region has 14 residues. The J segment lost 10 bases and the V segment lost 3 bases, leaving 1 base of the junction unmatched. Germline V CDR1 and CDR2: SGHAT, FQNNGV. The CDR3 nucleotides are TGTGCCAGCAGCTTCGGGACAGGGGGCTCACCCCTCCACTTT. This gives the protein CASSFGTGGSPLHF.

This clonotype was counted at least ten times. The chain couples TRBV11-2 to TRBJ2-7, with D perhaps given as TRBD1 or TRBD2 (5 bases each). CDR1 and CDR2 from the germline V gene are SGHAT and FQNNGV. The CDR3 has 13 residues. Trimming took 5 bases from V and 9 from J, leaving 17 bases between them. The CDR3 nucleotides read TGTGCCAGCAGCATTAACAGGACTCCCTTGCAGTACTTC. Translating it yields CASSINRTPLQYF.

Points on this clonotype: A single base separates this from a much larger clone, so it may be a read error. The chain carries TRBV29-1 and TRBJ1-6, with TRBD1 matching over 8 bases. The CDR3 totals 14 residues. J lost 6 bases, V lost 6 bases, and 7 bases had no gene match. CDR1 and CDR2 from the germline V gene are SQVTM and ANQGSEA. The CDR3 bases are TGCAGCGTCCAAAGGACAGGGACTAATTCACCCCTCCACTTT. It translates to CSVQRTGTNSPLHF.

This clonotype came up a few times. The V and J genes are TRBV7-2 and TRBJ2-5, with 11 bases aligning to TRBD2. CDR3 size: 15 residues. Germline CDR1 and CDR2: SGHTA and FQGNSA. The V gene end was trimmed by 6 bases and the J gene end by 9 bases; junction bases not matched to a gene: 12. The DNA of the CDR3 is TGTGCCAGCAGTCCGGGACTAGCGGCTAGTCGGGCCCAGTACTTC. As protein: CASSPGLAASRAQYF.

This clonotype appeared a few times. The V call is TRBV5-1, the J call TRBJ2-2; no reliable D call. The length of the CDR3 is 15 residues. Germline V lookup: CDR1 SGHRS, CDR2 YFSETQ. With 0 bases removed from V and 6 bases from J, the gap between germline ends came to 12 bases. The CDR3 bases are TGCGCCAGCAGCTTGGGGCAGATCACTCCCGGGGAGCTGTTTTTT. Translated: CASSLGQITPGELFF.

The rearrangement uses TRBV28 and TRBJ2-5; D may correspond to TRBD1 or TRBD2 (5 bases each). From germline, CDR1 is MDHEN and CDR2 SYDVKM. V was cut by 5 bases and J by 9 bases, with 19 bases left in between. The CDR3 totals 14 residues. CDR3 in DNA: TGTGCCAGCAGTGACTATGGACATCTGGAGGCCCAGTACTTC. This sequence encodes CASSDYGHLEAQYF. Filled out from reference TRBV28 and TRBJ2-5, the complete variable domain reads DVKVTQSSRYLVKRTGEKVFLECVQDMDHENMFWYRQDPGLGLRLIYFSYDVKMKEKGDIPEGYSVSREKKERFSLILESASTNQTSMYLCASSDYGHLEAQYFGPGTRLLVL.

The J gene is TRBJ2-7, the V gene TRBV27; 7 bases align to TRBD1. CDR3 length equals 11 residues. The V gene's germline CDR1 is MNHEY and CDR2 SMNVEV (reference sequence). Trimming took 11 bases from V and 4 from J; bases not matched to a gene: 5. In DNA form, the CDR3 reads TGTGCCGGCTCACAGGGGTACGAGCAGTACTTC. It is translated as CAGSQGYEQYF.

This clonotype was observed a few times. The rearrangement joins TRBV28 to TRBJ2-1; D is undetermined. V dropped 1 base and J dropped 15 bases, with 19 bases sitting between them. The CDR3 totals 14 residues. CDR1 MDHEN and CDR2 SYDVKM come from the germline V gene. The CDR3 region is CASSLLGSPGRGFF. CDR3 coding DNA: TGTGCCAGCAGTTTATTGGGTTCCCCCGGCCGCGGGTTCTTC.

This clonotype was counted ten times or more. The junction does not match germline at one end; this may be a read error. The chain is built from TRBV5-1 and TRBJ2-7; 9 nucleotides align to TRBD2. CDR1 SGHRS and CDR2 YFSETQ come from the germline V gene. CDR3 length equals 12 residues. The CDR3 DNA reads as TGTGCCAGCAGCTTAGCGGGGGACGAGCAGTACTTC. Its protein product is CASSLAGDEQYF.

This clonotype was detected a few times. This chain links TRBV6-1 with TRBJ1-2, with 7 positions matching TRBD1. CDR1 and CDR2 (germline): MNHNS, SASEGT. With V trimmed by 8 bases and J by 4 bases, 7 bases remained unmatched. The CDR3 length is 13 residues. The CDR3 DNA reads as TGTGCCAGCCGACAGGGTCTAGTCTATGGCTACACCTTC. Translating gives CASRQGLVYGYTF.

The chain joins TRBV7-2 to TRBJ2-5; TRBD1 might be the D (6 bases). Germline lookup yields CDR1 SGHTA and CDR2 FQGNSA. The V gene lost 5 bases and the J gene lost 0 bases, with 13 bases spanning the gap. The CDR3 has 15 residues. In DNA form, the CDR3 reads TGTGCCAGCAGCATAACAGGGCGGGACCAAGAGACCCAGTACTTC. Its protein product is CASSITGRDQETQYF.

A remark on this clonotype: Given a much more abundant clone one base away, this may be a read error. This rearrangement joins TRBV7-2 to TRBJ1-2; tentative D call: TRBD1 (5 bases). Germline CDR1 SGHTA, CDR2 FQGNSA. The CDR3 extends over 14 amino acids. The CDR3 spells CASGLGRAGYGYTF. The CDR3 bases are TGTGCCAGCGGCTTAGGCAGGGCAGGCTATGGCTACACCTTC. Complete variable domain (other parts from reference TRBV7-2 and TRBJ1-2): GAGVSQSPSNKVTEKGKDVELRCDPISGHTALYWYRQSLGQGLEFLIYFQGNSAPDKSGLPSDRFSAERTGGSVSTLTIQRTQQEDSAVYLCASGLGRAGYGYTFGSGTRLTVV.

There are a few counts of this clonotype. Given a much more abundant clone one base away, this may be a read error. J is TRBJ2-5 and V is TRBV27, with no clear D. The DNA end favors TRBJ2-7, so the J call may be wrong. Germline values: CDR1 MNHEY, CDR2 SMNVEV (reference sequence). This CDR3 comprises 11 residues. The CDR3 spells CASTFTYEQYF. CDR3 DNA: TGTGCCAGCACCTTCACCTACGAGCAGTACTTC.

The chain couples TRBV12-3 or TRBV12-4 to TRBJ2-5, with TRBD1 identical over 9 bases. The J call may not be correct, given that the DNA end is closer to TRBJ2-7. The CDR3 extends over 14 amino acids. CDR3 amino acids: CASSFGTGKNEQYF. CDR3 bases: TGTGCCAGCAGTTTTGGGACAGGGAAGAACGAGCAGTACTTC.

V gene TRBV11-2 combines with J gene TRBJ2-5, with 12 bases fitting TRBD2. The DNA end is a closer match to TRBJ2-7, so the J assignment may be wrong. The CDR3 totals 17 residues. Germline CDR1 SGHAT, CDR2 FQNNGV. Here the CDR3 DNA reads TGTGCCAGCAGCCTCCATGCTCCCGGACTAGCGGGGTACGAGCAGTACTTC. This encodes CASSLHAPGLAGYEQYF.

Concerning this clonotype itself: This may stem from a read error, because a much larger clone lies one nucleotide away. The chain joins TRBV6-5 to TRBJ2-1, with D possibly being TRBD1 (5 bases). Germline V gene lookup returns CDR1 MNHEY and CDR2 SVGAGI. The CDR3 covers 14 residues. DNA for the CDR3: TGTGCCAGCAGATTGGACATGGCCAACAATGAGCGGTTCTTC. Its protein is CASRLDMANNERFF.

The CDR3 nucleotides read TGTGCCAGCAGCATCTCTCAGGGGGTCACCGGGGAGCTGTTTTTT. Protein product: CASSISQGVTGELFF. The chain employs TRBV9 and TRBJ2-2, with 7 bases fitting TRBD1. The CDR3 spans 15 residues. With 4 bases clipped from V and 4 bases from J, the junction kept 7 bases outside the gene matches. CDR1 and CDR2 (germline): SGDLS, YYNGEE.

This clonotype showed up just a few times. The V call is TRBV27, the J call TRBJ2-1, with D unresolved. Germline V gene lookup returns CDR1 MNHEY and CDR2 SMNVEV (reference sequence). The CDR3 covers 13 residues. Between the trimmed V and J ends, which lost 0 bases and 8 bases, there was a span of 8 bases. The CDR3 spells CASSLSSTYEQFF. CDR3 nucleotides: TGTGCCAGCAGTTTATCCTCAACCTATGAGCAGTTCTTC.

Many counts were recorded for this clonotype. The rearrangement joins TRBV5-1 to TRBJ1-3, with 12 bases that match TRBD1. Per the germline V gene, CDR1 is SGHRS and CDR2 is YFSETQ. The length of the CDR3 is 16 residues. The V and J ends lost 4 bases and 4 bases, in that order; junction bases with no gene match: 6. The CDR3 nucleotides read TGCGCCAGCAGCCCGGGACAGGGGGCGCAAGGAAACACCATATATTTT. It is translated as CASSPGQGAQGNTIYF.

CDR3 protein: CSVDSGGGEDYGYTF. The CDR3 DNA follows: TGCAGCGTTGATTCCGGGGGGGGTGAAGACTATGGCTACACCTTC. The rearrangement links TRBV29-1 to TRBJ1-2; D is possibly TRBD1 (5 bases). Trimming took off 3 bases at V and 3 bases at J, with 17 bases between the two ends. This CDR3 is 15 amino acids long. The germline gives CDR1 SQVTM, CDR2 ANQGSEA.

CDR3 sequence: CASSSAQSLAGEPRTDTQYF. As DNA, the CDR3 is TGTGCCAGCAGTTCCGCCCAGTCACTAGCGGGGGAACCTCGCACAGATACGCAGTATTTT. The chain joins TRBV12-3 or TRBV12-4 to TRBJ2-3; 11 positions agree with TRBD2. After removal of 4 bases from V and 1 base from J, the junction contained 16 bases not matched to a gene. The CDR3 sequence is 20 residues long.

This clonotype was picked up many times. The V and J genes are TRBV20-1 and TRBJ2-7; either TRBD1 or TRBD2 may supply D (5 bases each). The CDR3 runs 14 residues. Trimming removed 2 bases at V and 4 bases at J, with 15 bases between. The germline V gene has CDR1 DFQATT and CDR2 SNEGSKA (reference sequence). The CDR3 DNA is TGCAGTGCTAGAATACGGGACGGACTTTACGAGCAGTACTTC. Its protein is CSARIRDGLYEQYF.